The 11 T cell receptor beta chains below were found in one sample sequenced in a study of OX40 agonist ivuxolimab in advanced cancers. Some clones are missing from TCRdb's copy, which holds only in-frame ones; the method was immunoSEQ multiplex PCR. Of some 60,000 clones in the sample, about nine tenths were seen once. Sequences were derived from CD4+ or CD8+ T cells sorted from blood, sampled in a trial of the OX40 agonist ivuxolimab. These receptors all come from an adult with an advanced solid tumor such as melanoma, head and neck, liver or kidney cancer.

This chain uses TRBV6-6 with TRBJ2-7; D gene unclear. Trimming pared 6 bases from V and 3 bases from J, leaving 9 bases between. Germline-derived CDR1 and CDR2 are MNHNY and SVGAGI (reference sequence). The CDR3 is 12 amino acids. The CDR3 loop is CASRPKIYEQYF. CDR3 in DNA: TGTGCCAGCAGACCCAAGATCTACGAGCAGTACTTC.

This rearrangement joins TRBV11-2 to TRBJ2-1, with 7 bases lining up with TRBD1. CDR3 length: 19 amino acids. The ends lost 3 bases at V and 5 bases at J; junction bases unmatched: 19. From germline, CDR1 is SGHAT and CDR2 FQNNGV. CDR3 nucleotide sequence: TGTGCCAGCAGCTTCCCCCCTGTGATGACACAGGGGTACGACAATGAGCAGTTCTTC. Translated: CASSFPPVMTQGYDNEQFF.

This chain joins TRBV29-1 and TRBJ2-3; 11 nucleotides line up with TRBD2. The CDR3 is 21 residues long. Germline assignment: CDR1 SQVTM and CDR2 ANQGSEA. Losses at the gene ends were 0 bases for V and 0 bases for J; bases not matched to a gene: 17. CDR3 protein: CSVEDTAPIAGGPSSTDTQYF. The CDR3 region has the DNA TGCAGCGTTGAAGATACTGCCCCTATAGCGGGAGGGCCTTCTAGCACAGATACGCAGTATTTT.

The chain is built from TRBV27 and TRBJ1-2, with a possible D match to TRBD1 (5 bases). Trimming took 4 bases from V and 8 from J, leaving 17 bases between them. The CDR3 totals 14 residues. Germline-derived CDR1 and CDR2 are MNHEY and SMNVEV (reference sequence). In nucleotides, the CDR3 is TGTGCCAGCAGTTCCGCCCCAGGGCACCGGGGCTACACCTTC. This codes for CASSSAPGHRGYTF.

This clone was seen only once. DNA for the CDR3: TGCAGCGCTGAGGGGGCCTCAGGGGGAGAAATCTACAATGAGCAGTTCTTC. This codes for CSAEGASGGEIYNEQFF. J is TRBJ2-1 and V is TRBV29-1, with 7 bases that match TRBD1. Germline values: CDR1 SQVTM, CDR2 ANQGSEA. After removal of 7 bases from V and 3 bases from J, the junction contained 18 bases not matched to a gene. The CDR3 runs to 17 residues.

The J gene is TRBJ1-2, the V gene TRBV6-1; D is possibly TRBD1 (5 bases). V was pared by 11 bases and J by 4 bases, with 14 bases between. The V gene's germline CDR1 is MNHNS and CDR2 SASEGT. The length of the CDR3 is 12 residues. CDR3 residues: CAGLGGVYGYTF. In DNA form, the CDR3 reads TGTGCCGGACTGGGGGGAGTCTATGGCTACACCTTC.

The V and J genes are TRBV7-9 and TRBJ1-1; D gene uncertain. Germline CDR1 reads SEHNR; CDR2 reads FQNEAQ (reference sequence). Trimming left V 7 bases short and J 7 bases short, with 10 bases between. The CDR3 runs to 11 residues. CDR3 coding DNA: TGTGCCAGCATCACTCACTATGAAGCTTTCTTT. Its protein is CASITHYEAFF.

The chain carries TRBV7-2 and TRBJ2-1; 10 bases match TRBD2. Trimming cost V 6 bases and J 4 bases; bases outside gene matches: 9. Per the germline V gene, CDR1 is SGHTA and CDR2 is FQGNSA. CDR3 length: 16 amino acids. The CDR3 protein is CASRPDLAGGYNEQFF. Here the CDR3 DNA reads TGTGCCAGCAGACCAGATTTAGCGGGGGGTTACAATGAGCAGTTCTTC.

The chain links TRBV28 to TRBJ2-1; 8 nucleotides line up with TRBD2. CDR3 length: 16 amino acids. V lost 3 bases and J lost 4; bases outside the gene matches: 8. Per germline, CDR1 MDHEN and CDR2 SYDVKM. The CDR3 DNA sequence: TGTGCCAGCAGTTTCCCCACTAGCGGTAATTACAATGAGCAGTTCTTC. It encodes CASSFPTSGNYNEQFF.

This clone was detected only a few times. This chain uses TRBV19 with TRBJ2-1, with D perhaps being TRBD1 or TRBD2 (5 bases each). Looked up from germline, CDR1 is LNHDA and CDR2 is SQIVND (reference sequence). The CDR3 has 14 amino acids. The ends were cut back, 6 bases at V and 4 bases at J, with 13 bases in the middle. CDR3 bases: TGTGCCAGTAGCTTTTTTGGGGGTTACAATGAGCAGTTCTTC. Its translation: CASSFFGGYNEQFF. The full variable domain, in which reference TRBV19 and TRBJ2-1 provide the parts outside the CDR3, is DGGITQSPKYLFRKEGQNVTLSCEQNLNHDAMYWYRQDPGQGLRLIYYSQIVNDFQKGDIAEGYSVSREKKESFPLTVTSAQKNPTAFYLCASSFFGGYNEQFFGPGTRLTVL.

The V and J genes are TRBV4-3 and TRBJ2-1, with no clear D. Germline V gene lookup returns CDR1 LGHNA and CDR2 YSLEER. CDR3 length: 14 residues. Trimming removed 0 bases at V and 7 bases at J, with 10 bases between. This chain's CDR3 is CASSQEDSGNEQFF. In DNA form, the CDR3 reads TGCGCCAGCAGCCAAGAGGATTCCGGAAATGAGCAGTTCTTC.